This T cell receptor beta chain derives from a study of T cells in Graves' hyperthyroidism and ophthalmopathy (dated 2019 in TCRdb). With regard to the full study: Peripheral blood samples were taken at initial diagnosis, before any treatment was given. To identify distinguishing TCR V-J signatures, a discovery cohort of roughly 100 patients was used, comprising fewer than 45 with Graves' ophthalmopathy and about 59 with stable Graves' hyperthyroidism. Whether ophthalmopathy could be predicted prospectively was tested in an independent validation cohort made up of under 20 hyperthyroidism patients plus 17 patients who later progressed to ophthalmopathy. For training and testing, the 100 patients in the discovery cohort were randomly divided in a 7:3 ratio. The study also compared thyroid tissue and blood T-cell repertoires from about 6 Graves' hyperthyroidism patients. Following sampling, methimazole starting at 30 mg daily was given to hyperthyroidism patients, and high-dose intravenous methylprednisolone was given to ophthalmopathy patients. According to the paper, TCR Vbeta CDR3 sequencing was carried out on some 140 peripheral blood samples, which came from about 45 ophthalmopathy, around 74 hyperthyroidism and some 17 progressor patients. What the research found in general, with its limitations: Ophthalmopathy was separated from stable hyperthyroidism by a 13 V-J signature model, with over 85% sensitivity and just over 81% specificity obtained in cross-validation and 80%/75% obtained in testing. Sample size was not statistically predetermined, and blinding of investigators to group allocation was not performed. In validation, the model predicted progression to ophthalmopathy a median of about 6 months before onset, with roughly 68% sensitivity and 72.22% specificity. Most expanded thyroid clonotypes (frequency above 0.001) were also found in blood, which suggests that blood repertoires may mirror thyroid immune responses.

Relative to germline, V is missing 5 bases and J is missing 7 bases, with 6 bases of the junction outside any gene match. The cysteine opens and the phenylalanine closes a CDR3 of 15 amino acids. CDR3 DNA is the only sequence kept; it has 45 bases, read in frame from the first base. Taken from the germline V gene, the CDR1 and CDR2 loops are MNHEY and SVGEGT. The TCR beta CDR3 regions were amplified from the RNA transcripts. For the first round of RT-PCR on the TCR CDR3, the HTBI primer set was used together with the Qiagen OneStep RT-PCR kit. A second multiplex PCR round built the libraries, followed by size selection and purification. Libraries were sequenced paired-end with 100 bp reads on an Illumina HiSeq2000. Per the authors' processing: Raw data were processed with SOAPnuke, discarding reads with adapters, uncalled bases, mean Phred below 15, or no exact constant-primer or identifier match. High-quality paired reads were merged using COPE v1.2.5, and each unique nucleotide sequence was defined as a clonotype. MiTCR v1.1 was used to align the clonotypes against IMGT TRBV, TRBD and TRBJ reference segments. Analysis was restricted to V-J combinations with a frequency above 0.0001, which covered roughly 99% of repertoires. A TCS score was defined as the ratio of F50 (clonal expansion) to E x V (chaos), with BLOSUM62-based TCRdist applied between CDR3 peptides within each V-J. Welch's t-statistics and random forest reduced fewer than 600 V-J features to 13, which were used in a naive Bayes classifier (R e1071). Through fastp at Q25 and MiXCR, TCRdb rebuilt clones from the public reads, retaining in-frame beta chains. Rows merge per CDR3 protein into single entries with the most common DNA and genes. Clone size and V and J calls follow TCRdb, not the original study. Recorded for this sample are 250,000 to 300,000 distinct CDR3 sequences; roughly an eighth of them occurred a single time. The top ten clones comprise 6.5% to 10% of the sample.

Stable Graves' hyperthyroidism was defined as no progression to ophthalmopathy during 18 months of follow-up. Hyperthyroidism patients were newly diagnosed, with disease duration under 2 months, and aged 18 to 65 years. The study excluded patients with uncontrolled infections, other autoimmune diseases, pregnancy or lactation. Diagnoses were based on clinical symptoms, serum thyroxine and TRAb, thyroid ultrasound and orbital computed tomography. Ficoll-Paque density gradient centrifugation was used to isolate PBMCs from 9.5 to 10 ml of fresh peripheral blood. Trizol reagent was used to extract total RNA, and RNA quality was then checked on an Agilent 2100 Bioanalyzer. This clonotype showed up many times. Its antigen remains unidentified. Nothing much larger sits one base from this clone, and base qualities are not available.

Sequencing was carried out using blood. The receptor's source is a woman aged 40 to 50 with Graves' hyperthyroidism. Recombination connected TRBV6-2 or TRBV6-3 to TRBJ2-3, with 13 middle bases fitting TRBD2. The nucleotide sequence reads TGTGCCAGCAGTCCCGGACTAGCGGGAGCAAATACGCAGTATTTT. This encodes CASSPGLAGANTQYF.